Described below is a single T cell receptor beta chain sequence and its context. The sample comes from a study of blood T cell repertoires in COVID-19. About the research overall: There were acute and convalescent COVID-19 samples, and they came from the United States, Italy and Spain. From T cells, B-cell-depleted T cells, or PBMCs came the material, which was cDNA or gDNA.

Authors' methods: Amplification of reference gene primers was used by the study to estimate nucleated cell counts. Assay used: immunoSEQ multiplex PCR; TCRdb lists only in-frame clones, some missing. V, J and clone size reflect that table, while D and trimming were determined from the DNA. The sample records roughly 50,000 clones, 80% to 90% being singletons. Sample: peripheral blood. The TCR comes from a man aged 50-59 years with acute or convalescent COVID-19.

CDR3 sequence: CASSRFQGSDTEAFF. CDR3 bases: TGTGCCAGCAGCCGCTTTCAGGGATCGGACACTGAAGCTTTCTTT. The chain combines TRBV14 with TRBJ1-1, with a possible D match to TRBD1 (5 bases). Trimming pared 4 bases from V and 3 bases from J, leaving 15 bases between. Per the germline V gene, CDR1 is SGHDN and CDR2 is FVKESK. The length of the CDR3 is 15 residues. Full variable domain (remainder filled in from reference TRBV14 and TRBJ1-1): EAGVTQFPSHSVIEKGQTVTLRCDPISGHDNLYWYRRVMGKEIKFLLHFVKESKQDESGMPNNRFLAERTGGTYSTLKVQPAELEDSGVYFCASSRFQGSDTEAFFGQGTRLTVV.